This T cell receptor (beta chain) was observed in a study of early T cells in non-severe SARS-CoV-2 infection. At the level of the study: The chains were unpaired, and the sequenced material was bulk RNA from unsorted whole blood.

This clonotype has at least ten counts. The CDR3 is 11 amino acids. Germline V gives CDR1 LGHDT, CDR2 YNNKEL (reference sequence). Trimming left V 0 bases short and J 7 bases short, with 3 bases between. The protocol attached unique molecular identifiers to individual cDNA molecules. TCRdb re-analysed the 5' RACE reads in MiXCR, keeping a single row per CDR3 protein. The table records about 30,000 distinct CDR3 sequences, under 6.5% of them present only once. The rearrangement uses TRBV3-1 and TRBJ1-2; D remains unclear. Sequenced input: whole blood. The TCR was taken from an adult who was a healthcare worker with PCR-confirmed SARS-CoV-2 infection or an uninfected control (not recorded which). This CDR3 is CASSQDGGYTF. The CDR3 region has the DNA TGTGCCAGCAGCCAAGATGGTGGCTACACCTTC.